This note documents a single TCR beta chain sequence. The antigen is undetermined. This specimen belongs to a study of cytomegalovirus exposure and HLA in healthy donors. TCRdb's copy holds only in-frame clones and misses some; the assay was immunoSEQ multiplex PCR. The repertoire consists of more than 50,000 clones, with roughly nine tenths occurring once and the leading ten covering around 2.2%. General observations from the study: The classifier reportedly diagnosed cytomegalovirus status with high specificity and sensitivity. Whilst most TCR sequences proved rare, a subset of public TCRs occurred across many donors. The study designated fewer than 200 TCR beta chains cytomegalovirus-associated. CMV antigen specificity of three CMV-associated chains was confirmed in vitro.

The receptor comes from a woman between 25 and 40 years old in good health and CMV-seronegative. Source material: PBMCs.

The DNA for the CDR3 is TGTGCCAGCAGCTTAACCCTAGCGGGAGCGAGCACAGATACGCAGTATTTT. Protein product: CASSLTLAGASTDTQYF. The J gene is TRBJ2-3, the V gene TRBV7-8; TRBD2 matches at 10 bases. With 2 bases clipped from V and 0 bases from J, the junction kept 5 bases outside the gene matches. The CDR3 covers 17 residues. Germline V gene lookup returns CDR1 SGHVS and CDR2 FQNEAQ.